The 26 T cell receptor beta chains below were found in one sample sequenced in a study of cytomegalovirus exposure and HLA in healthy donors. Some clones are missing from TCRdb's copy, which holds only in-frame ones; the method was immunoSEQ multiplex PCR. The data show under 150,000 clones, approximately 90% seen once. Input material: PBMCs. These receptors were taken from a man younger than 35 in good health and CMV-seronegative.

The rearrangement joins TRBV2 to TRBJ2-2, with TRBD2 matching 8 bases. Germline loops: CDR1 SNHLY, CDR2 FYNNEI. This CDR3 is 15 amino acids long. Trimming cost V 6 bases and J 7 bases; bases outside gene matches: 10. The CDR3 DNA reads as TGTGCCAGCAGGACCCTTAGCGGGGTCGTCGGGGAGCTGTTTTTT. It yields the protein CASRTLSGVVGELFF.

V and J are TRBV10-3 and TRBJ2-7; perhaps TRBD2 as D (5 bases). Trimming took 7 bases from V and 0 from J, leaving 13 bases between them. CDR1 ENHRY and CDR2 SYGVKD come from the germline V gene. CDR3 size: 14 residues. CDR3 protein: CAIKRAADSYEQYV. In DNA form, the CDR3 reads TGTGCCATCAAAAGGGCAGCGGACTCCTACGAGCAGTACGTC.

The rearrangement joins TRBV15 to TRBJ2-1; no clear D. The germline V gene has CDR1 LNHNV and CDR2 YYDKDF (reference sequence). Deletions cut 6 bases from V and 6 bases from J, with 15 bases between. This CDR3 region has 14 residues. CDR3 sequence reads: CATSKNSAFNEQFF. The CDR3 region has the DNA TGTGCCACCAGTAAAAATAGTGCATTCAATGAGCAGTTCTTC.

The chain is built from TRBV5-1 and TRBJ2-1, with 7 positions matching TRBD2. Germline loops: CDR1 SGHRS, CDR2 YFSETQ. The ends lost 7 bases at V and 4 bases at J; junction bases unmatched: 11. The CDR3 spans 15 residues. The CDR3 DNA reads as TGCGCCAGCGGCCCCCTCGGGGGGAGTTACAATGAGCAGTTCTTC. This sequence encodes CASGPLGGSYNEQFF.

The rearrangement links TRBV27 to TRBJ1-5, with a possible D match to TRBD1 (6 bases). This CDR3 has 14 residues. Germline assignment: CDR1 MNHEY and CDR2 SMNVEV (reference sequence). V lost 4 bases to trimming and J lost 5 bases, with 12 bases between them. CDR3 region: CASSSQGMDQPQHF. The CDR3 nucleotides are TGTGCCAGCAGTTCACAGGGCATGGATCAGCCCCAGCATTTT.

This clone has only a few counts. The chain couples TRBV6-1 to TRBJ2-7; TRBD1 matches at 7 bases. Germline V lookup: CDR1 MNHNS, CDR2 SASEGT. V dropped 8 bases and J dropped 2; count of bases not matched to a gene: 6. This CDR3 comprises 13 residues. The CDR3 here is CASGEQGPYEQYV. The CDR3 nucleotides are TGTGCCAGCGGGGAACAGGGGCCCTACGAGCAGTACGTC.

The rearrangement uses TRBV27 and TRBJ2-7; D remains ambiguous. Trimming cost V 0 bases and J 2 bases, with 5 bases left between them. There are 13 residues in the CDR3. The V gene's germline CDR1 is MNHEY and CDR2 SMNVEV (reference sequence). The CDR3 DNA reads TGTGCCAGCAGTTTATCGAGCGCCTACGAGCAGTACTTC. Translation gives CASSLSSAYEQYF.

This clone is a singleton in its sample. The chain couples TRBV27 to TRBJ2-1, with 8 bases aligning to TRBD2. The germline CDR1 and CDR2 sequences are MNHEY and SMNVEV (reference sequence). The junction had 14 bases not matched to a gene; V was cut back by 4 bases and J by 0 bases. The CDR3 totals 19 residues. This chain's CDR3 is CASSSRAPLAGSSYNEQFF. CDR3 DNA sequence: TGTGCCAGCAGTTCCCGGGCTCCATTAGCGGGGAGCTCCTACAATGAGCAGTTCTTC.

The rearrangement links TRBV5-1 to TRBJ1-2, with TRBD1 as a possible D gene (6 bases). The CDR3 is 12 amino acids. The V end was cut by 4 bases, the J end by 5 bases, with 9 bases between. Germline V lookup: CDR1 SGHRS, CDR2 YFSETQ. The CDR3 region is CASSGGHYGYTF. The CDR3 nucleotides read TGCGCCAGCAGCGGGGGACATTATGGCTACACCTTC. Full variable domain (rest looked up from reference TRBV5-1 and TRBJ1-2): KAGVTQTPRYLIKTRGQQVTLSCSPISGHRSVSWYQQTPGQGLQFLFEYFSETQRNKGNFPGRFSGRQFSNSRSEMNVSTLELGDSALYLCASSGGHYGYTFGSGTRLTVV.

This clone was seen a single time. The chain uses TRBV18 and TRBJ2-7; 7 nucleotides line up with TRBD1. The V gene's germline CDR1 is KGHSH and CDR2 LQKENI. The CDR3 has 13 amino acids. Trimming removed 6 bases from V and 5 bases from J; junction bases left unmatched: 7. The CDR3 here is CASSRQGSNEQYF. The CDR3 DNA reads TGTGCCAGCTCCCGACAGGGTAGCAACGAGCAGTACTTC.

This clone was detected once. In DNA form, the CDR3 reads TGCGCCAGCAGCCGGACTAGCGGGGGGGCGAACACCGGGGAGCTGTTTTTT. Its protein product is CASSRTSGGANTGELFF. The chain employs TRBV10-2 and TRBJ2-2; 15 nucleotides agree with TRBD2. Germline lookup yields CDR1 WSHSY and CDR2 SAAADI. The CDR3 has 17 amino acids. J was trimmed by 0 bases and V by 6 bases; bases with no gene match: 2.

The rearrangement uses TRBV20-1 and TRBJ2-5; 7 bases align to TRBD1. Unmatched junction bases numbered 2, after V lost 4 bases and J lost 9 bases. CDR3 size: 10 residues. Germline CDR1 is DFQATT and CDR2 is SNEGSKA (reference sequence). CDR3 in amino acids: CSATTGAQYF. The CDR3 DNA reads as TGCAGTGCTACCACAGGGGCCCAGTACTTC.

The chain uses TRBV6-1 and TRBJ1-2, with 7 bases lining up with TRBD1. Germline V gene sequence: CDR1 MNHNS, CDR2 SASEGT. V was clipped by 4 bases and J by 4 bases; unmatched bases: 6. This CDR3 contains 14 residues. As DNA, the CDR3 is TGTGCCAGCAGTGGACAGGGATCTTCCTATGGCTACACCTTC. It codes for CASSGQGSSYGYTF.

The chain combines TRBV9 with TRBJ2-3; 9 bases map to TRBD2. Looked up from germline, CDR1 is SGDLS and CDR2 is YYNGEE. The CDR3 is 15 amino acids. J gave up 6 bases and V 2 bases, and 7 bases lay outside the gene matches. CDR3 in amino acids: CASSVRGGAGDTQYF. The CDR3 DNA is TGTGCCAGCAGCGTCCGCGGGGGGGCCGGTGATACGCAGTATTTT.

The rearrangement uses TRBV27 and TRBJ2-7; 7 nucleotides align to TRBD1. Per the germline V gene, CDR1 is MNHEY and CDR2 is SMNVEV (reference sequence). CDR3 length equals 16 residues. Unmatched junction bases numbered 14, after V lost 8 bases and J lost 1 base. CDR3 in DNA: TGTGCCAGCTCGGGACCAACCGGGACAGTTTCCTACGAGCAGTACTTC. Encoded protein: CASSGPTGTVSYEQYF.

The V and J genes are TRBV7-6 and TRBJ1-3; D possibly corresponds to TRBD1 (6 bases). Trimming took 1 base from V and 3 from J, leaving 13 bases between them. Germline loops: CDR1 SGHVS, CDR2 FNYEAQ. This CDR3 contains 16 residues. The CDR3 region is CASSLGTVFNGNTIYF. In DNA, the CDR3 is TGTGCCAGCAGCTTAGGGACAGTTTTTAATGGAAACACCATATATTTT.

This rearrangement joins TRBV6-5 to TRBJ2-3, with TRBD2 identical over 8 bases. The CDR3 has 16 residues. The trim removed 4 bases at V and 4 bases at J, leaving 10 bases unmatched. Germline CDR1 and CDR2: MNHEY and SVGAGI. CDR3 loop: CASSSPGGLSADTQYF. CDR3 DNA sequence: TGTGCCAGCAGTTCCCCGGGGGGGCTCAGCGCAGATACGCAGTATTTT.

CDR3 nucleotides: TGTGCCAGCTCACCACAGGGGCGTCTGGACACTGAAGCTTTCTTT. This gives the protein CASSPQGRLDTEAFF. This chain uses TRBV18 with TRBJ1-1; TRBD1 might be the D (5 bases). Germline values: CDR1 KGHSH, CDR2 LQKENI. The CDR3 extends over 15 amino acids. Trimming left V 1 base short and J 3 bases short, with 12 bases between. The full variable domain, rest sourced from reference TRBV18 and TRBJ1-1, is NAGVMQNPRHLVRRRGQEARLRCSPMKGHSHVYWYRQLPEEGLKFMVYLQKENIIDESGMPKERFSAEFPKEGPSILRIQQVVRGDSAAYFCASSPQGRLDTEAFFGQGTRLTVV.

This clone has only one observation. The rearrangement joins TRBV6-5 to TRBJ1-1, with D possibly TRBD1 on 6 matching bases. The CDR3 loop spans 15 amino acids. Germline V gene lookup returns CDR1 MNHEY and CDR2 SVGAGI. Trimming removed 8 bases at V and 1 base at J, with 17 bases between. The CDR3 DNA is TGTGCCAGCGAACACTTTAGGGGGGGGAACACTGAAGCTTTCTTT. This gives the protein CASEHFRGGNTEAFF.

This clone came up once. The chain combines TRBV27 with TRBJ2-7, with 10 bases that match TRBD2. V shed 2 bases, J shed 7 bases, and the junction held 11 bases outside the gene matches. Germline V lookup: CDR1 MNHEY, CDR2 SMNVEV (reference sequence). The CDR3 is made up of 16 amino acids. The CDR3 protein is CASSLTPPLAGVEQYV. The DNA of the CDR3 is TGTGCCAGCAGTTTAACCCCGCCTCTAGCGGGAGTTGAGCAGTACGTC.

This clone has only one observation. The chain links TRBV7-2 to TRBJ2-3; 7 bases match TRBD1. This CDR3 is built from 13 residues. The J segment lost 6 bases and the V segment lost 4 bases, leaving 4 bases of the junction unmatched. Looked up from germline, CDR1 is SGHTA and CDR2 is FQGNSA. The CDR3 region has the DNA TGTGCCAGCAGCTCCAACAGGGGTGATACGCAGTATTTT. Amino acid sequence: CASSSNRGDTQYF.

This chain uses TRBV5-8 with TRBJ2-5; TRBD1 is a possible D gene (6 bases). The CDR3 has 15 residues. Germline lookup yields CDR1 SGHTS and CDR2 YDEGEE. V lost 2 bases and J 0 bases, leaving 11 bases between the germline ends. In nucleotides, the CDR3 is TGTGCCAGCAGCTTAGGGGGTGTGGACCAAGAGACCCAGTACTTC. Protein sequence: CASSLGGVDQETQYF. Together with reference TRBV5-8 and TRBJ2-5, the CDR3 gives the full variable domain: EAGVTQSPTHLIKTRGQQATLRCSPISGHTSVYWYQQALGLGLQFLLWYDEGEERNRGNFPPRFSGRQFPNYSSELNVNALELEDSALYLCASSLGGVDQETQYFGPGTRLLVL.

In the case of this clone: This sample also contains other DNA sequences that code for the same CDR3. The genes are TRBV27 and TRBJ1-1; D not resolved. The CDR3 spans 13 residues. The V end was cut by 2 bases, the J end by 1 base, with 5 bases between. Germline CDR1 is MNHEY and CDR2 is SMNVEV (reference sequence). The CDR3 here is CASSLRENTEAFF. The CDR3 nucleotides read TGTGCCAGCAGTTTAAGAGAGAACACTGAAGCTTTCTTT.

CDR3 in amino acids: CASSNQGGYGYTF. For the CDR3, the DNA is TGTGCCAGTAGTAACCAGGGTGGCTATGGCTACACCTTC. The chain carries TRBV19 and TRBJ1-2; D is perhaps TRBD1 (5 bases). Germline V lookup: CDR1 LNHDA, CDR2 SQIVND (reference sequence). The V gene lost 4 bases and the J gene lost 4 bases, with 10 bases spanning the gap. CDR3 size: 13 residues. Complete variable domain (other parts from reference TRBV19 and TRBJ1-2): DGGITQSPKYLFRKEGQNVTLSCEQNLNHDAMYWYRQDPGQGLRLIYYSQIVNDFQKGDIAEGYSVSREKKESFPLTVTSAQKNPTAFYLCASSNQGGYGYTFGSGTRLTVV.

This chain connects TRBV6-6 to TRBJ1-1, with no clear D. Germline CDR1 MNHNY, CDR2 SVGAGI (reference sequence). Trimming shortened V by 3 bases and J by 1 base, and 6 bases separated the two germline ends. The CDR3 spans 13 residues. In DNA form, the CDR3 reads TGTGCCAGCAGTTATTTCGGGAACACTGAAGCTTTCTTT. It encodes CASSYFGNTEAFF.

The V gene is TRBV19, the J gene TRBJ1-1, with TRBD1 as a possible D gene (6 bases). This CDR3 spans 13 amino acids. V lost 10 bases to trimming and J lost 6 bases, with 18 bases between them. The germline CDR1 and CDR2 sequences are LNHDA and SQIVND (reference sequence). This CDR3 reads CATNTGKGAEAFF. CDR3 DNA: TGTGCCACCAACACAGGGAAAGGGGCTGAAGCTTTCTTT.